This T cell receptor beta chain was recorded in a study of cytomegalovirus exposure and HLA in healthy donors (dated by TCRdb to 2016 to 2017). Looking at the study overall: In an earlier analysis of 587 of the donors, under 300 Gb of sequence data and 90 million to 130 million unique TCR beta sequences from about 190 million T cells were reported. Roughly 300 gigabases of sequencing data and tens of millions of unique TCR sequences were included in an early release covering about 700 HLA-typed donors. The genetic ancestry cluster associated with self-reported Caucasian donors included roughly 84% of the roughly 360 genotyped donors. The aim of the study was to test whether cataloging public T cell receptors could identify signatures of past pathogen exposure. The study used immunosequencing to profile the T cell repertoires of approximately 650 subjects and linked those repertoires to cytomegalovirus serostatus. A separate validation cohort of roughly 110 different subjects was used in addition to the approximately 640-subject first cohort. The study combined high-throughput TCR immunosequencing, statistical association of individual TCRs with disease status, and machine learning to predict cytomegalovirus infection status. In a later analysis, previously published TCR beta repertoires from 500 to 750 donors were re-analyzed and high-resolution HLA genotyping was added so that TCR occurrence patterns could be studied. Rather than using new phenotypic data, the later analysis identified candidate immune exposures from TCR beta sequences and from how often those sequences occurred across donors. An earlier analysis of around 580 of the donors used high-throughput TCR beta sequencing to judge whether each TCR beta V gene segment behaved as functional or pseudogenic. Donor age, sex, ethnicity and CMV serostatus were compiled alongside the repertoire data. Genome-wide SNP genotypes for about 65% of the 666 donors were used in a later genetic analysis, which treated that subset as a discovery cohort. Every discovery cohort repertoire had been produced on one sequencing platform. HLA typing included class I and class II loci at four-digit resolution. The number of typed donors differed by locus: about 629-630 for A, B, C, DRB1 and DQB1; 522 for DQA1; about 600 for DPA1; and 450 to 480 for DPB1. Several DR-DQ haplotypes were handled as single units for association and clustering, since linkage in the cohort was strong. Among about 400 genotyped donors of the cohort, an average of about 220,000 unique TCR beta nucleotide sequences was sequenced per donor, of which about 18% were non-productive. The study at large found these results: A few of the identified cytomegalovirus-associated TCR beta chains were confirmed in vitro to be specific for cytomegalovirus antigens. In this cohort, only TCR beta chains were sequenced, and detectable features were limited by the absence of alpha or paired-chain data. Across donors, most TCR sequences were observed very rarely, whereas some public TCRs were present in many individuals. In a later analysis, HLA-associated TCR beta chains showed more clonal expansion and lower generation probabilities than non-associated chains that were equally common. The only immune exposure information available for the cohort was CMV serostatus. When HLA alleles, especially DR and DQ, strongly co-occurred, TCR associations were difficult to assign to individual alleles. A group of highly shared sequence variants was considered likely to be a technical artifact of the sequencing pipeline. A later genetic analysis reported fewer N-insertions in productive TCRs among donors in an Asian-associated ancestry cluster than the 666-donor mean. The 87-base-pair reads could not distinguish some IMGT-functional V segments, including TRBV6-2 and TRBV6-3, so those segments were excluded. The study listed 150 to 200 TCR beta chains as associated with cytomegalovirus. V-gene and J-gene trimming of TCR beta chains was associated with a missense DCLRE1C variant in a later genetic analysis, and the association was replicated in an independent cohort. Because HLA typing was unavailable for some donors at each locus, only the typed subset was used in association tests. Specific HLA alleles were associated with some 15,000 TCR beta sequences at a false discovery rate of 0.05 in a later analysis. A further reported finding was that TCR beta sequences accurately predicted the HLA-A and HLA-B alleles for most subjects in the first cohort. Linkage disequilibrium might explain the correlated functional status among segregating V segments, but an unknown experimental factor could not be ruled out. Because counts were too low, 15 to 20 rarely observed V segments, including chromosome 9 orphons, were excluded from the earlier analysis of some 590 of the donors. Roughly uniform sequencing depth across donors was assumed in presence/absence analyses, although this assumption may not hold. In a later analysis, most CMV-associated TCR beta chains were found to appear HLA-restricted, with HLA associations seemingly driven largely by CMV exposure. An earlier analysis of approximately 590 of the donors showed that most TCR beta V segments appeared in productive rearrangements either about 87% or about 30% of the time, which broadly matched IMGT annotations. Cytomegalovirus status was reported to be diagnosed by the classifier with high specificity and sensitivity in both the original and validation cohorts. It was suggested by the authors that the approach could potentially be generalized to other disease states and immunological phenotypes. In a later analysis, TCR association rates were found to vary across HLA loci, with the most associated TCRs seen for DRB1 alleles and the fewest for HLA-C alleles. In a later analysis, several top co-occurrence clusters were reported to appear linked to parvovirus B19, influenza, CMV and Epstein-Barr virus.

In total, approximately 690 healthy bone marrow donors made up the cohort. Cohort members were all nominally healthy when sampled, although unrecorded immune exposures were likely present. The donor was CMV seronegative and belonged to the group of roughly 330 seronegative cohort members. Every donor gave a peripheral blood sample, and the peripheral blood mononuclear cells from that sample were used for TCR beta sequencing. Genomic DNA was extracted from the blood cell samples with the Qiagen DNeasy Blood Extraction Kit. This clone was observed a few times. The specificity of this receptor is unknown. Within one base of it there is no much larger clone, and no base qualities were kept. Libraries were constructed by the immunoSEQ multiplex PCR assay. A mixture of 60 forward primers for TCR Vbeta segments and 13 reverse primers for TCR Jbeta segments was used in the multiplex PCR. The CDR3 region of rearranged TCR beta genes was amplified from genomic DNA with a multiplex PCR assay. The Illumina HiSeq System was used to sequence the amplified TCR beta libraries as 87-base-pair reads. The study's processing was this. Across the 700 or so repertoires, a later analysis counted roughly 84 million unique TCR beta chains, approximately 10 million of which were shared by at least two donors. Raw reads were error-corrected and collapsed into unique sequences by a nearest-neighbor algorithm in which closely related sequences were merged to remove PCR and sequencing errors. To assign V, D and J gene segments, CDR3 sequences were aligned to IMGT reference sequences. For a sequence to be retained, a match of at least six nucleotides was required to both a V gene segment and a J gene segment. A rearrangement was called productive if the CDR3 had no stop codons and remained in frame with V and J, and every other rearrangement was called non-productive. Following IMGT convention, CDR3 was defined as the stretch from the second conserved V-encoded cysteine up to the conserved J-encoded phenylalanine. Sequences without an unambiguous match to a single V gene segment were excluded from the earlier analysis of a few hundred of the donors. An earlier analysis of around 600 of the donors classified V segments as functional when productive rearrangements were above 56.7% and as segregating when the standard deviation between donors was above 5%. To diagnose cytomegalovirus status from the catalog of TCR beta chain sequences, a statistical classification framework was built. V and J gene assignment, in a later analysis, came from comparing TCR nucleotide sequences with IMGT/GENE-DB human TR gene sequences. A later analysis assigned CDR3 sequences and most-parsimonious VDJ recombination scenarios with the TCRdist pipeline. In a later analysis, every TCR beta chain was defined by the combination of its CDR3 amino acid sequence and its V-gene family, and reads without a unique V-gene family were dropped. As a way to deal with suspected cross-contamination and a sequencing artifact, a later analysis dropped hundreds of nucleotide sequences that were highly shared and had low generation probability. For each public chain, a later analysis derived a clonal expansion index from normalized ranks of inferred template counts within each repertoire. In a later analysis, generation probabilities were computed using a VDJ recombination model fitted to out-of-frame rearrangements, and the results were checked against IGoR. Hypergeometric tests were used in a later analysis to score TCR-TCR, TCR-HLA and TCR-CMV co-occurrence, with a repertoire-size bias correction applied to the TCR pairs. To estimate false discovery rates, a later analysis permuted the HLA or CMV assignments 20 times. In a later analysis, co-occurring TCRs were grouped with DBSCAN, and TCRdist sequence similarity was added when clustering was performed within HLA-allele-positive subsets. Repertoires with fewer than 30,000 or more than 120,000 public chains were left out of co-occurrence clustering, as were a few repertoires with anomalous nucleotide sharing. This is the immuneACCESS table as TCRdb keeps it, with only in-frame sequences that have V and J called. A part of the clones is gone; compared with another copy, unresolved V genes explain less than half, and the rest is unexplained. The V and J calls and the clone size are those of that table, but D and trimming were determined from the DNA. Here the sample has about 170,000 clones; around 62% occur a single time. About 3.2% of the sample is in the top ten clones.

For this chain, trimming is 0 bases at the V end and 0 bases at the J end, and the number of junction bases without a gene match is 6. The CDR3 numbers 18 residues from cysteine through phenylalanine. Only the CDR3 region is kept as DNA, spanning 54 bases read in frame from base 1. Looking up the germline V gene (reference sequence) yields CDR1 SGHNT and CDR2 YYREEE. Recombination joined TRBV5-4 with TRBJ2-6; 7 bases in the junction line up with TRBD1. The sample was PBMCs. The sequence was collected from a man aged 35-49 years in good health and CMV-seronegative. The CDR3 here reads CASSLEGRGNSGANVLTF. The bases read TGTGCCAGCAGCTTGGAGGGCAGGGGGAACTCTGGGGCCAACGTCCTGACTTTC.